What follows are 25 T cell receptor beta chains derived from one specimen sequenced in a study of blood T cells in healthy people across ages. Sample-barcoded 5' priming and a J-beta primer mix drove a second PCR of about 6 to 12 cycles. Using its own MiXCR run on the 5' RACE reads, TCRdb lists one record per CDR3 protein. The sample has 700,000 to 1,000,000 distinct CDR3 sequences; approximately 44% are singletons. Sequenced sample: blood. The receptor source for this set is a man between 60 and 75 years old in good health.

Ten or more counts support this clonotype. One end of the junction is discordant with germline, which a read error may explain. The gene calls are TRBV5-1 and TRBJ2-5; no reliable D call. Germline assignment: CDR1 SGHRS and CDR2 YFSETQ. This CDR3 comprises 11 residues. The CDR3 spells CASSSGETQYF. CDR3 nucleotides: TGTGCCAGCAGCTCCGGGGAGACCCAGTACTTC.

V gene TRBV5-6 combines with J gene TRBJ2-5; D could derive from TRBD1 or TRBD2 (5 bases each). CDR1 is SGHDT, CDR2 YYEEEE, per germline. The CDR3 length is 18 residues. Deletions cut 0 bases from V and 2 bases from J, with 20 bases between. DNA of the CDR3: TGTGCCAGCAGCTTGGGCCCCTCCGGGACGGGAAAACAAGAGACCCAGTACTTC. It yields the protein CASSLGPSGTGKQETQYF.

V is TRBV20-1 and J is TRBJ2-7, with TRBD2 matching 9 bases. V lost 6 bases, J lost 7 bases, and 16 bases stayed unmatched. The CDR3 has 15 amino acids. CDR1 and CDR2 (germline): DFQATT, SNEGSKA (reference sequence). The CDR3: CSARGLATGHNEQYF. In DNA form, the CDR3 reads TGCAGTGCGCGGGGACTAGCTACAGGTCACAATGAGCAGTACTTC.

This chain links TRBV9 with TRBJ2-5; perhaps TRBD1 as D (5 bases). V shed 4 bases and J shed 5 bases, with 21 bases lying between them. Germline V gene data show CDR1 as SGDLS and CDR2 as YYNGEE. There are 16 residues in the CDR3. DNA for the CDR3: TGTGCCAGCAGCCCGAGACCAGACAGTCCCGAGGAGACCCAGTACTTC. This translates into CASSPRPDSPEETQYF.

This clonotype appeared a few times. This chain links TRBV20-1 with TRBJ2-4; the D call may be TRBD1 or TRBD2 (5 bases each). This CDR3 contains 14 residues. The ends were cut back, 6 bases at V and 0 bases at J, with 12 bases in the middle. Germline lookup yields CDR1 DFQATT and CDR2 SNEGSKA (reference sequence). The CDR3 DNA follows: TGCAGTGCAACCGGGGCGGTAGCCAAAAACATTCAGTACTTC. This encodes CSATGAVAKNIQYF.

Details on this clonotype: Relative to the germline gene, one junction end is altered; a read error may explain this. This sequence joins TRBV4-3 and TRBJ2-1, with 7 bases identical to TRBD1. Germline-derived CDR1 and CDR2 are LGHNA and YSLEER. This CDR3 has 15 amino acids. As DNA, the CDR3 is TGCGCCAGCAGCCAATCAGGGACAGCGAACAATGAGCGGTTCTTC. Its translation is CASSQSGTANNERFF.

This chain uses TRBV15 with TRBJ1-6; D may be TRBD1 (6 bases). V lost 2 bases and J 10 bases, leaving 9 bases between the germline ends. CDR1 LNHNV and CDR2 YYDKDF come from the germline V gene (reference sequence). The CDR3 spans 13 residues. The CDR3 region has the DNA TGTGCCACCAGCAGACCAGGGGAATCACCCCTCCACTTT. Residues: CATSRPGESPLHF.

This CDR3 is CASRVTNYGYTF. The CDR3, as DNA: TGTGCCAGCAGGGTAACTAACTATGGCTACACCTTC. The rearrangement joins TRBV2 to TRBJ1-2; D not resolved. The CDR3 covers 12 residues. Germline CDR1 and CDR2: SNHLY and FYNNEI. V lost 6 bases and J 0 bases, leaving 5 bases between the germline ends.

The chain combines TRBV12-3 or TRBV12-4 with TRBJ1-1, with unresolved D. V gave up 5 bases and J gave up 1 base, with 11 bases separating them. The CDR3 loop spans 14 amino acids. The CDR3 DNA follows: TGTGCCAGCAGTAGTCGTGTGGGGAACACTGAAGCTTTCTTT. It specifies CASSSRVGNTEAFF.

The table lists this clonotype with many counts. The chain links TRBV4-1 to TRBJ2-7, with 7 bases aligning to TRBD1. The trim removed 1 base at V and 5 bases at J, leaving 8 bases unmatched. Germline V CDR1 and CDR2: MGHRA, YSYEKL. This CDR3 spans 15 amino acids. The CDR3 is CASSQASGGIDEQYF. CDR3 DNA: TGCGCCAGCAGCCAAGCCTCAGGGGGTATCGACGAGCAGTACTTC.

The chain combines TRBV27 with TRBJ1-4, with D possibly matching TRBD1 (6 bases). The germline CDR1 and CDR2 sequences are MNHEY and SMNVEV (reference sequence). Trimming removed 1 base at V and 5 bases at J, with 11 bases between. The CDR3 spans 15 residues. The CDR3 DNA is TGTGCCAGCAGTTTATATATGACAGGAAATGAAAAACTGTTTTTT. Protein sequence: CASSLYMTGNEKLFF.

This chain joins TRBV4-3 and TRBJ2-7; tentative D call: TRBD1 (6 bases). Germline loops: CDR1 LGHNA, CDR2 YSLEER. This CDR3 spans 18 amino acids. Trimming pared 1 base from V and 3 bases from J, leaving 22 bases between. CDR3 loop: CASSQVPYFGTKFYEQYF. CDR3 sequence (DNA): TGCGCCAGCAGCCAAGTCCCATATTTCGGGACAAAATTCTACGAGCAGTACTTC.

The CDR3, as DNA: TGTGCCAGCACCAGGACACCTTACACCGGGGAGCTGTTTTTT. Translated, it gives CASTRTPYTGELFF. The V call is TRBV6-5, the J call TRBJ2-2, with D possibly TRBD1 on 5 matching bases. Germline V gives CDR1 MNHEY, CDR2 SVGAGI. Trimming stripped 7 bases from V and 3 bases from J, with 12 bases between. This CDR3 region has 14 residues.

On this clonotype itself: The junction differs from germline at one of its ends, possibly a read error. The gene calls are TRBV20-1 and TRBJ2-1; 9 bases align to TRBD2. CDR1 and CDR2 (germline): DFQATT, SNEGSKA (reference sequence). The CDR3 has 16 residues. The CDR3 DNA reads TGCAGTGTTAGAGAAGGAGCGGGGGGCAGAGACAATGAGCAGTTCTTC. Protein: CSVREGAGGRDNEQFF.

This clonotype has just a few counts. V gene TRBV2 combines with J gene TRBJ2-7; D unclear. V was trimmed by 6 bases and J by 1 base, leaving 16 bases between them. The length of the CDR3 is 15 residues. Germline V gene sequence: CDR1 SNHLY, CDR2 FYNNEI. CDR3 loop: CASSPTSSHSYEQYF. The CDR3 DNA sequence: TGTGCCAGCAGCCCGACATCGTCCCATTCCTACGAGCAGTACTTC.

With regard to this clonotype: A clone one base away is much larger, so this may be a read error. The chain is built from TRBV7-2 and TRBJ2-5, with TRBD2 identical over 12 bases. Germline CDR1 and CDR2: SGHTA and FQGNSA. The CDR3 length is 16 residues. The V gene end was trimmed by 4 bases and the J gene end by 5 bases; junction bases not matched to a gene: 8. CDR3 in amino acids: CASSSRLAGDWETQYF. As DNA, the CDR3 is TGTGCCAGCAGCTCTAGACTAGCGGGGGACTGGGAGACCCAGTACTTC.

The table lists this clonotype with a few counts. The CDR3 DNA sequence: TGCAGTGCTAGACCCGGGACCCCCATGGGAGAGACCCAGTACTTC. Its translation: CSARPGTPMGETQYF. The rearrangement links TRBV20-1 to TRBJ2-5; perhaps D is TRBD1 or TRBD2 (5 bases each). The CDR3 sequence is 15 residues long. Germline assignment: CDR1 DFQATT and CDR2 SNEGSKA (reference sequence). V was pared by 2 bases and J by 4 bases, with 17 bases between.

This clonotype was counted ten times or more. The CDR3 region is CASSQDWASPQETQYF. For the CDR3, the DNA is TGCGCCAGCAGCCAAGATTGGGCAAGCCCCCAAGAGACCCAGTACTTC. The J gene is TRBJ2-5, the V gene TRBV4-3, with D unresolved. Germline CDR1 is LGHNA and CDR2 is YSLEER. Trimming removed 0 bases from V and 1 base from J, with 12 bases in between. The CDR3 loop spans 16 amino acids.

This chain uses TRBV20-1 with TRBJ1-1; D may be TRBD1 (6 bases). Trimming took 0 bases from V and 5 from J, leaving 16 bases between them. The germline V gene encodes CDR1 DFQATT and CDR2 SNEGSKA (reference sequence). The CDR3 contains 15 residues. The CDR3 region has the DNA TGCAGTGCTAGAGATCCAGGGGTGGGAAAAACTGAAGCTTTCTTT. As protein: CSARDPGVGKTEAFF.

This clonotype was counted only a few times. The chain uses TRBV5-6 and TRBJ1-1; a possible D gene is TRBD1 (5 bases). CDR3 length: 14 residues. Trimming shortened V by 2 bases and J by 3 bases, and 11 bases separated the two germline ends. Germline V gene lookup returns CDR1 SGHDT and CDR2 YYEEEE. The CDR3 here is CASSFSGSDTEAFF. In nucleotides, the CDR3 is TGTGCCAGCAGCTTTTCAGGGTCGGACACTGAAGCTTTCTTT. Variable domain in full (rest from reference TRBV5-6 and TRBJ1-1): DAGVTQSPTHLIKTRGQQVTLRCSPKSGHDTVSWYQQALGQGPQFIFQYYEEEERQRGNFPDRFSGHQFPNYSSELNVNALLLGDSALYLCASSFSGSDTEAFFGQGTRLTVV.

The V gene is TRBV20-1, the J gene TRBJ2-5; D is undetermined. Gene TRBJ2-7 matches the end of the DNA better, so the J call may be wrong. The germline V gene has CDR1 DFQATT and CDR2 SNEGSKA (reference sequence). The CDR3 is made up of 14 amino acids. Here the CDR3 reads CSATRLLGLYEQYF. The CDR3 bases are TGCAGTGCTACTCGACTTTTGGGATTATACGAGCAGTACTTC.

The rearrangement uses TRBV5-6 and TRBJ1-6; the match to TRBD1 covers 7 bases. Germline assignment: CDR1 SGHDT and CDR2 YYEEEE. V shed 2 bases and J 9 bases; nucleotides not matched to a gene: 8. The CDR3 is 15 residues long. This CDR3 is CASSFQTGLSSPLHF. CDR3 bases: TGTGCCAGCAGCTTCCAGACAGGGTTGAGTTCACCCCTCCACTTT.

Note on this clonotype: The junction shows a germline mismatch at one end, possibly a read error. The chain employs TRBV5-5 and TRBJ2-2, with a tentative D call TRBD1 (5 bases). CDR1 SGHKS and CDR2 YYEKEE come from the germline V gene (reference sequence). The CDR3 totals 16 residues. The CDR3 here is CASSYGHEINTRELFF. The CDR3 nucleotides read TGTGCCAGCAGCTACGGACACGAAATCAACACCAGGGAGCTGTTTTTT.

This rearrangement joins TRBV20-1 to TRBJ2-7; D is ambiguous. Germline-derived CDR1 and CDR2 are DFQATT and SNEGSKA (reference sequence). The CDR3 contains 14 residues. The V gene lost 3 bases and the J gene lost 2 bases, with 14 bases spanning the gap. The CDR3 DNA reads TGCAGTGCTAGTTCGGACCTTGGACCCTACGAGCAGTACTTC. It is translated as CSASSDLGPYEQYF.

This clonotype was counted a few times. J is TRBJ2-7 and V is TRBV6-5, with D maybe TRBD1 (7 bases). Germline values: CDR1 MNHEY, CDR2 SVGAGI. This CDR3 contains 13 residues. Between the trimmed V and J ends, which lost 6 bases and 4 bases, there was a span of 13 bases. The CDR3 nucleotides are TGTGCCAGCAGCGCGGGACAGAGATACGAGCAGTACTTC. This sequence encodes CASSAGQRYEQYF.